Sequencing of this TCR beta chain was carried out in a study of regulatory T cells in long-lasting Graves disease. Notes on the study in general: The study examined only peripheral blood, not thyroid tissue. With 2,500 to 3,500 shared public clonotypes, persistent patients exceeded new patients, who shared more than 900. TCR diversity was lower in persistent Graves' patients (versus newly diagnosed ones).

Time point reported: persistent/refractory GD, antithyroid drugs over 5 years with positive TRAb. RNA extracted from PBMCs served as the sequencing template. Criteria from the American Thyroid Association guidelines were applied to diagnose Graves' disease. The V end was cut by 3 bases, the J end by 1 base, with 6 bases between. CDR3 length equals 13 residues. Germline V gives CDR1 MNHEY, CDR2 SMNVEV (reference sequence). Through Arm-PCR of CDR3 regions and iRepertoire HTBI primers, TCR beta libraries were built. Each CDR3 protein is one row after TCRdb ran MiXCR on the multiplex PCR reads. Seen here are 400,000 to 450,000 distinct CDR3 sequences, roughly a quarter observed once, and the top ten hold about 27%. Ten or more counts support this clonotype. Its antigen remains unknown.

J is TRBJ2-5 and V is TRBV27; unclear D gene. This TCR was sampled from a female donor with Graves disease. Material: peripheral blood mononuclear cells (PBMCs), obtained when the disease was refractory, from a patient treated with antithyroid drugs. The DNA for the CDR3 is TGTGCCAGCAGTTTCAACAGCCAAGAGACCCAGTACTTC. Translating it yields CASSFNSQETQYF.